This section outlines one TCR beta chain sequence together with its context. Its antigen is currently unknown. Positive selection with magnetic beads achieved the isolation of CD4+ and CD8+ cells, followed by a flow cytometry check of purity. Germline assignment: CDR1 SGHNT and CDR2 YYREEE (reference sequence). The CDR3 totals 14 residues. V lost 6 bases, J lost 7 bases, and 11 bases stayed unmatched. Produced via immunoSEQ multiplex PCR; TCRdb's table is partial and in-frame only. The data contain approximately 15,000 clones, about 83% of them singletons. The data derive from a study of somatic mutations in cytotoxic T cells in rheumatoid arthritis. Looking at the study overall: Patient blood, about 27 ml in EDTA, was obtained immediately after diagnosis and prior to the start of any treatment. The study, taken as a whole, reports: Only rheumatoid arthritis patients, not healthy controls, showed CD8+ clonality increasing with age. The study found no significant difference in CD8+ T-cell clonality between rheumatoid arthritis patients and age-matched healthy controls.

V and J are TRBV5-4 and TRBJ1-1, with 8 bases lining up with TRBD1. Sequenced: CD8+ T cells sorted from blood. The clonotype comes from an adult with rheumatoid arthritis. The CDR3 region is CASTFPPGTGEAFF. In DNA form, the CDR3 reads TGTGCCAGCACCTTCCCCCCCGGGACAGGTGAAGCTTTCTTT. The full variable domain, with the rest looked up from reference TRBV5-4 and TRBJ1-1, is ETGVTQSPTHLIKTRGQQVTLRCSSQSGHNTVSWYQQALGQGPQFIFQYYREEENGRGNFPPRFSGLQFPNYSSELNVNALELDDSALYLCASTFPPGTGEAFFGQGTRLTVV.